A selection of T cell receptor beta chains follows, all from one sample in a study of vaccination and CD4 T cells after COVID-19. No antigens are known for them. From the PCR reads, TCRdb called clonotypes with MiXCR, one entry per CDR3 protein. This sample carries fewer than 15,000 distinct CDR3 sequences, under 35% of them seen once, and the ten largest clones take around 35%. Sequencing used CD4+ T cells from blood, cultured in vitro, obtained before SARS-CoV-2 vaccination. Receptor source: a human donor who received a COVID-19 vaccine. CDR3s include the opening cysteine and the closing phenylalanine or tryptophan. D genes are given only for firm matches. Not all rows give a size; the values are once, few, many and, for expanded clones, a class.

V: TRBV9
J: TRBJ2-3
size: few
D: TRBD2
CDR3: CASGSQLAGVTDTQYF
DNA: TGTGCTAGTGGTTCCCAACTAGCGGGGGTAACAGATACGCAGTATTTT

V: TRBV10-3
J: TRBJ1-3
size: .
D: .
CDR3: CAISEPGHYSGNTIYF
DNA: TGTGCCATCAGTGAACCGGGCCATTACTCTGGAAACACCATATATTTT

V: TRBV20-1
J: TRBJ1-2
size: medium-sized
D: .
CDR3: CSARVGGLYGYTF
DNA: TGCAGTGCTAGAGTCGGCGGACTCTATGGCTACACCTTC

V: TRBV12-3/TRBV12-4
J: TRBJ2-1
size: once
D: .
CDR3: CASRPGLNNEQFF
DNA: TGTGCCAGCAGACCGGGTCTAAACAATGAGCAGTTCTTC

V: TRBV7-2
J: TRBJ1-2
size: .
D: .
CDR3: CASSLVGVRAYGYTF
DNA: TGTGCCAGCAGCTTAGTAGGGGTTCGTGCCTATGGCTACACCTTC

V: TRBV10-1
J: TRBJ2-1
size: few
D: .
CDR3: CASSDGRALYNEQFF
DNA: TGCGCCAGCAGTGATGGCAGGGCCCTGTACAATGAGCAGTTCTTC

V: TRBV20-1
J: TRBJ1-6
size: few
D: .
CDR3: CSATGGAYNSPLHF
DNA: TGCAGTGCTACGGGGGGTGCTTATAATTCACCCCTCCACTTT

V: TRBV12-3/TRBV12-4
J: TRBJ2-3
size: .
D: TRBD1
CDR3: CASSPGTERTDTQYF
DNA: TGTGCCAGCAGTCCAGGGACAGAACGGACAGATACGCAGTATTTT

V: TRBV21-1
J: TRBJ1-3
size: few
D: .
CDR3: CAPKDGWGLRGNTIYF
DNA: TGTGCCCCAAAGGACGGTTGGGGTCTTCGTGGAAACACCATATATTTT

V: TRBV5-1
J: TRBJ1-1
size: .
D: TRBD1
CDR3: CASSLGGQGDTEAFF
DNA: TGCGCCAGCAGCTTGGGGGGACAGGGGGACACTGAAGCTTTCTTT

V: TRBV9
J: TRBJ1-1
size: .
D: .
CDR3: CASSVASTYTEAFF
DNA: TGTGCCAGCAGCGTAGCGTCGACGTACACTGAAGCTTTCTTT

V: TRBV19
J: TRBJ1-2
size: few
D: TRBD1
CDR3: CASRGDSPYGYTF
DNA: TGTGCCAGTAGGGGGGACAGCCCCTATGGCTACACCTTC

V: TRBV2
J: TRBJ1-5
size: few
D: .
CDR3: CASERGGGNQPQHF
DNA: TGTGCCAGCGAGAGGGGGGGAGGCAATCAGCCCCAGCATTTT

V: TRBV7-2
J: TRBJ2-7
size: .
D: TRBD2
CDR3: CASSPRGGLAGGLRSYEQYF
DNA: TGTGCCAGCAGCCCGAGGGGCGGACTAGCGGGGGGGCTAAGGTCCTACGAGCAGTACTTC

V: TRBV21-1
J: TRBJ1-3
size: .
D: .
CDR3: CAGSKEEDRATGNTIYF
DNA: TGTGCCGGCAGCAAAGAGGAGGACAGGGCAACTGGAAACACCATATATTTT

V: TRBV2
J: TRBJ2-5
size: few
D: .
CDR3: CASSVRSGQETQYF
DNA: TGTGCCAGCAGTGTCCGTTCGGGCCAAGAGACCCAGTACTTC

V: TRBV15
J: TRBJ1-1
size: few
D: .
CDR3: CATSPRQDTEAFF
DNA: TGTGCCACCAGCCCGCGACAGGACACTGAAGCTTTCTTT

V: TRBV24-1
J: TRBJ2-3
size: .
D: .
CDR3: CATSDRLKPESTDTQYF
DNA: TGTGCCACCAGCGATAGACTCAAGCCAGAATCCACAGATACGCAGTATTTT

V: TRBV18
J: TRBJ2-5
size: few
D: .
CDR3: CASSPFRGGGAPRETQYF
DNA: TGTGCCAGCTCACCATTCCGAGGGGGGGGTGCCCCAAGAGAGACCCAGTACTTC

V: TRBV5-4
J: TRBJ2-5
size: large
D: TRBD2
CDR3: CASSNPAGGGETQYF
DNA: TGTGCCAGCAGTAACCCAGCGGGGGGTGGGGAGACCCAGTACTTC

V: TRBV6-5
J: TRBJ1-6
size: .
D: .
CDR3: CASSFGRGGHQNSPLHF
DNA: TGTGCCAGCAGTTTCGGGCGCGGGGGACACCAGAATTCACCCCTCCACTTT

V: TRBV7-9
J: TRBJ2-7
size: few
D: .
CDR3: CASSFRGLDEQYF
DNA: TGTGCCAGCAGCTTTCGAGGTCTGGACGAGCAGTACTTC

V: TRBV7-9
J: TRBJ2-1
size: .
D: TRBD2
CDR3: CASSLEPTSAKQFF
DNA: TGTGCCAGCAGCTTAGAGCCCACTAGCGCGAAGCAGTTCTTC

V: TRBV27
J: TRBJ2-1
size: few
D: .
CDR3: CASSFARGEDEQFF
DNA: TGTGCCAGCAGTTTCGCACGGGGAGAGGATGAGCAGTTCTTC

V: TRBV10-3
J: TRBJ1-1
size: few
D: .
CDR3: CAISESGFEAFF
DNA: TGTGCCATCAGTGAGTCGGGTTTCGAAGCTTTCTTT

V: TRBV27
J: TRBJ2-3
size: .
D: .
CDR3: CASTDLGGGSELDTQYF
DNA: TGTGCCAGCACCGACCTAGGGGGGGGATCAGAATTGGATACGCAGTATTTT

V: TRBV7-2
J: TRBJ1-5
size: few
D: .
CDR3: CASSLRVGNQPQHF
DNA: TGTGCCAGCAGCTTAAGGGTGGGCAATCAGCCCCAGCATTTT

V: TRBV5-1
J: TRBJ2-1
size: .
D: TRBD1
CDR3: CASSIRTGADYNEQFF
DNA: TGCGCCAGCAGTATTAGGACAGGCGCCGACTACAATGAGCAGTTCTTC

V: TRBV2
J: TRBJ1-4
size: .
D: .
CDR3: CASSARRDEKLFF
DNA: TGTGCCAGCAGTGCCCGCAGGGACGAAAAACTGTTTTTT

V: TRBV7-6
J: TRBJ2-5
size: .
D: .
CDR3: CASRILGGASQETQYF
DNA: TGTGCCAGCAGGATCCTGGGGGGGGCCTCCCAAGAGACCCAGTACTTC

V: TRBV20-1
J: TRBJ2-5
size: .
D: TRBD2
CDR3: CTSSPAGGGETQYF
DNA: TGCACAAGCAGCCCAGCGGGGGGTGGGGAGACCCAGTACTTC